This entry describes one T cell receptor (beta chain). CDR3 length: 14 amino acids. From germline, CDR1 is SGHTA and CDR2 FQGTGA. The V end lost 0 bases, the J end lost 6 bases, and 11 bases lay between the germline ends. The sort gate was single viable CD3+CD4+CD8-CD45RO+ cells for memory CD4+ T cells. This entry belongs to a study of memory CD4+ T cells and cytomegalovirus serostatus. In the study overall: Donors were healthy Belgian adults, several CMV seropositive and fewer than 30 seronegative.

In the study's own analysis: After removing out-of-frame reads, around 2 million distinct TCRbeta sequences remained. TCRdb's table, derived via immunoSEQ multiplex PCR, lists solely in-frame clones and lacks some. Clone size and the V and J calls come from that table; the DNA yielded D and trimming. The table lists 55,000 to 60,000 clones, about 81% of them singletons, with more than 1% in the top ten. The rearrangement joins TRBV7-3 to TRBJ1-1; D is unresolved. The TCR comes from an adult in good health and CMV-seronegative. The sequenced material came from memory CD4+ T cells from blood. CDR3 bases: TGTGCCAGCAGCTTAACGACCGGTAGCTCTGAAGCTTTCTTT. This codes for CASSLTTGSSEAFF.